The next 14 T cell receptor beta chains were all read from a single sample in a study of CD8 T cell repertoires and HIV-1 epitope variants. Their antigen targets remain unknown. Profiled with immunoSEQ multiplex PCR; TCRdb holds only in-frame clones, not every one. Among over 3,500 clones listed, just over 65% were seen once. The sample was cultured CD8+ T cells derived from PBMCs. These receptor sequences come from a male donor with HIV.

The J gene is TRBJ2-1, the V gene TRBV6-9; D is ambiguous. The CDR3 is made up of 13 amino acids. CDR1 and CDR2 from the germline V gene are MNHGY and SVAAGI. Trimming removed 6 bases from V and 3 bases from J, with 9 bases in between. The CDR3 sequence: CASSRHLYNEQFF. CDR3 bases: TGTGCCAGCAGCCGACACCTCTACAATGAGCAGTTCTTC.

A single count supports this clone. The chain is built from TRBV2 and TRBJ2-7, with D tentatively TRBD2 (5 bases). Trimming shortened V by 5 bases and J by 7 bases, and 18 bases separated the two germline ends. CDR1 SNHLY and CDR2 FYNNEI come from the germline V gene. The CDR3 has 14 residues. The CDR3 bases are TGTGCCAGCAGTTTAGGCCCCCGAACGGGAGAGCAGTACTTC. Its translation: CASSLGPRTGEQYF.

The count of this clone is one. The chain is built from TRBV27 and TRBJ1-1; a possible D gene is TRBD1 (5 bases). Germline V CDR1 and CDR2: MNHEY, SMNVEV (reference sequence). Trimming took off 6 bases at V and 4 bases at J, with 12 bases between the two ends. The CDR3 length is 13 residues. CDR3 sequence (DNA): TGTGCCAGCAGCCCGCGGGGGAGCACTGAAGCTTTCTTT. It is translated as CASSPRGSTEAFF.

The chain carries TRBV2 and TRBJ2-2, with D perhaps assigned TRBD1 or TRBD2 (5 bases each). The CDR3 consists of 15 residues. Germline loops: CDR1 SNHLY, CDR2 FYNNEI. Trimming shortened V by 3 bases and J by 4 bases, and 12 bases separated the two germline ends. The CDR3 loop is CASSEPRGSTGELFF. CDR3 nucleotide sequence: TGTGCCAGCAGTGAGCCGAGGGGTTCCACCGGGGAGCTGTTTTTT.

V usage is TRBV15 and J usage is TRBJ1-5, with D possibly TRBD1 on 5 matching bases. The germline V gene encodes CDR1 LNHNV and CDR2 YYDKDF (reference sequence). V was pared by 0 bases and J by 7 bases, with 13 bases between. The CDR3 extends over 15 amino acids. CDR3 DNA sequence: TGTGCCACCAGCAGAGATCGAGGGGTCGGGCAGCCCCAGCATTTT. It encodes CATSRDRGVGQPQHF.

This clone came up a few times. This rearrangement joins TRBV7-9 to TRBJ2-1; D possibly corresponds to TRBD2 (6 bases). The germline V gene encodes CDR1 SEHNR and CDR2 FQNEAQ (reference sequence). The CDR3 runs to 15 residues. Deletions cut 8 bases from V and 4 bases from J, with 18 bases between. CDR3 sequence (DNA): TGTGCCAGCTTGCCAACGGGACTCCAATACAATGAGCAGTTCTTC. This translates into CASLPTGLQYNEQFF.

This rearrangement joins TRBV4-1 to TRBJ1-2; D is unclear. This CDR3 comprises 13 residues. Looked up from germline, CDR1 is MGHRA and CDR2 is YSYEKL. Between the trimmed V and J ends, which lost 0 bases and 3 bases, there was a span of 5 bases. The CDR3 DNA reads TGCGCCAGCAGCCAAGATAGGGACTATGGCTACACCTTC. This gives the protein CASSQDRDYGYTF.

This clone was seen only a few times. The chain combines TRBV27 with TRBJ2-7; D is ambiguous. The CDR3 runs 13 residues. The V end lost 2 bases, the J end lost 3 bases, and 8 bases lay between the germline ends. CDR1 is MNHEY, CDR2 SMNVEV, per germline (reference sequence). The CDR3 reads CASSLAGGYEQYF. The CDR3 bases are TGTGCCAGCAGTTTAGCAGGCGGCTACGAGCAGTACTTC.

The gene calls are TRBV6-1 and TRBJ2-1, with D possibly TRBD2 on 5 matching bases. Trimming removed 9 bases from V and 3 bases from J, with 12 bases in between. This CDR3 is built from 13 residues. The V gene's germline CDR1 is MNHNS and CDR2 SASEGT. DNA for the CDR3: TGTGCCAGTCGGGGATCAAACTACAATGAGCAGTTCTTC. Translation gives CASRGSNYNEQFF.

V usage is TRBV19 and J usage is TRBJ2-1; D ambiguous. CDR3 size: 15 residues. The germline V gene has CDR1 LNHDA and CDR2 SQIVND (reference sequence). V shed 3 bases and J shed 3 bases, with 12 bases lying between them. The CDR3 region is CASSIDLTIYNEQFF. Written as DNA, the CDR3 is TGTGCCAGTAGTATCGACTTAACCATCTACAATGAGCAGTTCTTC.

V usage is TRBV19 and J usage is TRBJ2-2, with D tentatively TRBD1 (5 bases). This CDR3 spans 12 amino acids. V was pared by 8 bases and J by 6 bases, with 10 bases between. Germline V gene data show CDR1 as LNHDA and CDR2 as SQIVND (reference sequence). In DNA, the CDR3 is TGTGCCAGTGGGTGGGGCCCCGGGGAGCTGTTTTTT. Amino acid sequence: CASGWGPGELFF.

The chain employs TRBV2 and TRBJ2-7; 7 bases match TRBD2. V shed 7 bases and J 5 bases; nucleotides not matched to a gene: 14. The CDR3 is 15 residues long. Germline CDR1 SNHLY, CDR2 FYNNEI. The CDR3 bases are TGTGCCAGCATTGGATTCGAGTCTAGCGGTAACGAGCAGTACTTC. This translates into CASIGFESSGNEQYF.

This chain connects TRBV19 to TRBJ2-1; TRBD1 matches 9 bases. Germline CDR1 and CDR2: LNHDA and SQIVND (reference sequence). The CDR3 contains 17 residues. V lost 3 bases and J lost 7; bases outside the gene matches: 13. CDR3 in DNA: TGTGCCAGTAGTATGGGGACAGGGAGCGCCTACAGGAATGAGCAGTTCTTC. This sequence encodes CASSMGTGSAYRNEQFF.

This clone has just a few counts. J is TRBJ2-7 and V is TRBV30, with a weak D call TRBD1 (6 bases). This CDR3 is 14 amino acids long. Germline CDR1 reads GTSNPN; CDR2 reads SVGIG (reference sequence). V lost 2 bases to trimming and J lost 0 bases, with 11 bases between them. The CDR3 DNA is TGTGCCTGGAGTTGGACAGCTAGCTCCTACGAGCAGTACTTC. Translation gives CAWSWTASSYEQYF.